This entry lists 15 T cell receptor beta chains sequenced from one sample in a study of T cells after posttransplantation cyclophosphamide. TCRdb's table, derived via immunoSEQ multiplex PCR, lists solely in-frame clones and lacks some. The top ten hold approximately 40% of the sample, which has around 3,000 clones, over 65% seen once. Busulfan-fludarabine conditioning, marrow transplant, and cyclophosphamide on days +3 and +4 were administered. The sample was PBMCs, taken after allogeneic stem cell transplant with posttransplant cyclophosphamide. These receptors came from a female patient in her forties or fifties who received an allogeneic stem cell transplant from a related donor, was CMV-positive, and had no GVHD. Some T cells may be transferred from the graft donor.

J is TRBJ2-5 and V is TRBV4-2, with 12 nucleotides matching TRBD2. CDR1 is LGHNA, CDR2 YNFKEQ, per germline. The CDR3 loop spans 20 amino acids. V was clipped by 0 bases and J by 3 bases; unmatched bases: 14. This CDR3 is CASSQERIKLAGGLEETQYF. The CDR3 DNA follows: TGTGCCAGCAGCCAAGAACGTATTAAACTAGCGGGAGGTCTGGAAGAGACCCAGTACTTC.

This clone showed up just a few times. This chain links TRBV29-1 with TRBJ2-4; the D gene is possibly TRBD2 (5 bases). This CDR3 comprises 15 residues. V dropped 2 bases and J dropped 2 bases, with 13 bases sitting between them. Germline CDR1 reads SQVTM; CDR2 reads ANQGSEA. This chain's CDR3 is CSVEKDLATKNIQYF. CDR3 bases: TGCAGCGTTGAAAAGGACCTAGCAACCAAAAACATTCAGTACTTC.

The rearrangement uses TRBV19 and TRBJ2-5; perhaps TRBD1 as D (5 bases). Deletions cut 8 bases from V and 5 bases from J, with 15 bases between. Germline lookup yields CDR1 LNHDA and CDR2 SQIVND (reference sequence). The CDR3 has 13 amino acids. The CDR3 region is CASSLWQGETQYF. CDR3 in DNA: TGTGCCAGTTCTCTTTGGCAGGGTGAGACCCAGTACTTC.

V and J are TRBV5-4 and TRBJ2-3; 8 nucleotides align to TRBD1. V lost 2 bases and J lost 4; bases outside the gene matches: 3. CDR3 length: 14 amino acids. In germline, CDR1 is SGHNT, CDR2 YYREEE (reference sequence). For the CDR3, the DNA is TGTGCCAGCAGCTTCCAACAGGGGGCAGATACGCAGTATTTT. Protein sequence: CASSFQQGADTQYF. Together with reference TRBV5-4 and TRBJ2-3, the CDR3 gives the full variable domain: ETGVTQSPTHLIKTRGQQVTLRCSSQSGHNTVSWYQQALGQGPQFIFQYYREEENGRGNFPPRFSGLQFPNYSSELNVNALELDDSALYLCASSFQQGADTQYFGPGTRLTVL.

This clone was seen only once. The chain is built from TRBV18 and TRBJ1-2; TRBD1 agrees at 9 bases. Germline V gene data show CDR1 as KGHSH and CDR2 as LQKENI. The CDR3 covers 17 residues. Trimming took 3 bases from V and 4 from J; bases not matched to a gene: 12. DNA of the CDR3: TGTGCCAGCTCACCTACCGGGACAGGGACAATCTTCTATGGCTACACCTTC. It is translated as CASSPTGTGTIFYGYTF. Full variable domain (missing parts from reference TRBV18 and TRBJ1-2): NAGVMQNPRHLVRRRGQEARLRCSPMKGHSHVYWYRQLPEEGLKFMVYLQKENIIDESGMPKERFSAEFPKEGPSILRIQQVVRGDSAAYFCASSPTGTGTIFYGYTFGSGTRLTVV.

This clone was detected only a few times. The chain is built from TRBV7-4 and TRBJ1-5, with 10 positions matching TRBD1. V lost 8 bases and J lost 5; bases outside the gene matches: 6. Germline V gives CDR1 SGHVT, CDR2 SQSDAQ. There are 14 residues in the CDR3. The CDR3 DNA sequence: TGTGCCAGCCGCTCGACAGGGGGCGATCAGCCCCAGCATTTT. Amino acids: CASRSTGGDQPQHF.

Here the CDR3 reads CASSLRTENTEAFF. Written as DNA, the CDR3 is TGTGCCAGCAGTCTACGGACAGAAAACACTGAAGCTTTCTTT. The rearrangement joins TRBV6-5 to TRBJ1-1, with D possibly TRBD1 on 6 matching bases. This CDR3 has 14 residues. V dropped 5 bases and J dropped 2 bases, with 12 bases sitting between them. The germline CDR1 and CDR2 sequences are MNHEY and SVGAGI.

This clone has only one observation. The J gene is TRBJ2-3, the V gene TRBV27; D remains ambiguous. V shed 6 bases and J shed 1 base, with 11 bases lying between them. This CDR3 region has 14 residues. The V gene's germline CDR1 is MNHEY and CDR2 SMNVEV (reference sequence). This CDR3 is CASREQLRTDTQYF. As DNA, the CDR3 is TGTGCCAGCAGGGAACAGCTCCGCACAGATACGCAGTATTTT.

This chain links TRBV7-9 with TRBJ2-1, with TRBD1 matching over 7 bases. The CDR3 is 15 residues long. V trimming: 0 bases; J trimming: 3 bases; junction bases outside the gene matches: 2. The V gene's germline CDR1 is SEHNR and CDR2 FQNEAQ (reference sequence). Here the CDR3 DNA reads TGTGCCAGCAGCTTAGCGACAGGGTTCTACAATGAGCAGTTCTTC. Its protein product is CASSLATGFYNEQFF.

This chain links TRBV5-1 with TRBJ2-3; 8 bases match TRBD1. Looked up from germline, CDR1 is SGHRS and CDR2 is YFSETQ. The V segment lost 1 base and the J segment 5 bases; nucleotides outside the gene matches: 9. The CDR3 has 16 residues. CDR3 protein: CASSLSINRGLDTQYF. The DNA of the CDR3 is TGCGCCAGCAGCTTGTCGATAAACAGGGGGTTAGATACGCAGTATTTT.

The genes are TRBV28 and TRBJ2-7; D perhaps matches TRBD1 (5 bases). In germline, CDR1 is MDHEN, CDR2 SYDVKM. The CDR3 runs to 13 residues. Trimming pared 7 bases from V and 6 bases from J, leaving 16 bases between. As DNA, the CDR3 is TGTGCCAGCACTGCGGTGGGGCCGACCGAGCAGTACTTC. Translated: CASTAVGPTEQYF.

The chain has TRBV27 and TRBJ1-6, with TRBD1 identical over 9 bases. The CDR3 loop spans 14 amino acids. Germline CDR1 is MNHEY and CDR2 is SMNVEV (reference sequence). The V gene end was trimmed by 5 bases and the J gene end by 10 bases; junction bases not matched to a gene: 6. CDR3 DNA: TGTGCCAGCAGTCGAAGGACAGGGGCCTCACCCCTCCACTTT. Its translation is CASSRRTGASPLHF.

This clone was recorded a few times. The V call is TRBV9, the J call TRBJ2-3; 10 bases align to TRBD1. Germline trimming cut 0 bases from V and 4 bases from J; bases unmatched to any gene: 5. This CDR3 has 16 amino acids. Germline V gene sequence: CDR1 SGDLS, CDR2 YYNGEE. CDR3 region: CASSVVGQGVADTQYF. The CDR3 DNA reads TGTGCCAGCAGCGTAGTAGGACAGGGGGTCGCAGATACGCAGTATTTT.

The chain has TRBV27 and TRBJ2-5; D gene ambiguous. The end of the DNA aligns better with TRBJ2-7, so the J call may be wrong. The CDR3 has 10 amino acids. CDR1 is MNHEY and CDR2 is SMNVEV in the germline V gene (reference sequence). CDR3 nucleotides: TGTGCCAGCAGTTTCAACGAGCAGTACTTC. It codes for CASSFNEQYF.

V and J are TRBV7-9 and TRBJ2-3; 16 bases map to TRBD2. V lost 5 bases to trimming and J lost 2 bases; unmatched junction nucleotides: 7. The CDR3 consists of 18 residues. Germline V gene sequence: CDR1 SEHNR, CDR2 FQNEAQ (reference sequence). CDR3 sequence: CASSGTSGGAGPTDTQYF. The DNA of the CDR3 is TGTGCCAGCAGCGGGACTAGCGGGGGGGCCGGCCCCACAGATACGCAGTATTTT.